This paragraph reports one T cell receptor beta chain. The antigen remains undetermined. This sample is part of a study of cytomegalovirus exposure and HLA in healthy donors. For the study at large: The same platform was used for the 90 to 150 validation repertoires and the 500 to 700 first-cohort repertoires, a later analysis reported.

The data were produced by immunoSEQ multiplex PCR, yet TCRdb's version contains in-frame clones alone and is incomplete. The table lists 75,000 to 90,000 clones, 85% to 95% of them singletons, with approximately 0.73% in the top ten. Overall study results and limits: Researchers counted around 170 TCR beta chains as cytomegalovirus-associated. In vitro assays verified that three CMV-associated chains recognized CMV antigens specifically.

V shed 1 base and J shed 7 bases, with 13 bases lying between them. This CDR3 is 14 amino acids long. Germline loops: CDR1 LNHDA, CDR2 SQIVND (reference sequence). This TCR came from a woman in her late teens or twenties in good health and CMV-seronegative. The chain has TRBV19 and TRBJ2-5; D not resolved. Sequences were obtained from PBMCs. The CDR3 DNA follows: TGTGCCAGTAGTATAGGTCCCCTCGGCGGGACCCAGTACTTC. This translates into CASSIGPLGGTQYF.